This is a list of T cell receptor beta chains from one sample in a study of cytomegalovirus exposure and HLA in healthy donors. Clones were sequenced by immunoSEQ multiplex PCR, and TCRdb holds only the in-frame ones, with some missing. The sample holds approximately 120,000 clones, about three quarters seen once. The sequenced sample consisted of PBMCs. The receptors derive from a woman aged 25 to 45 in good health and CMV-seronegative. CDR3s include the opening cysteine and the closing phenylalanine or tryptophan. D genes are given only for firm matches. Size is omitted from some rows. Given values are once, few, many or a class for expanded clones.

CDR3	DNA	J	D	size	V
CAWSSGSYEQYF	TGTGCCTGGAGTTCGGGGTCCTACGAGCAGTACTTC	TRBJ2-7	.	.	TRBV30
CASSLTGWLGTDTQYF	TGTGCCAGCAGCCTCACAGGGTGGTTGGGGACAGATACGCAGTATTTT	TRBJ2-3	.	.	TRBV11-2
CSARTGGQETQYF	TGCAGCGCCCGGACAGGGGGCCAAGAGACCCAGTACTTC	TRBJ2-5	TRBD1	.	TRBV29-1
CASSVDRGVETQYF	TGTGCCAGCAGTGTTGATCGGGGGGTAGAGACCCAGTACTTC	TRBJ2-5	TRBD2	.	TRBV2
CASSQVAGGNNEQFF	TGTGCCAGCAGCCAAGTAGCGGGGGGAAACAATGAGCAGTTCTTC	TRBJ2-1	TRBD2	.	TRBV4-2
CASREGSGGPDTQYF	TGTGCCAGCAGGGAAGGCAGCGGGGGGCCAGATACGCAGTATTTT	TRBJ2-3	TRBD2	.	TRBV2
CASRRQLNTGELFF	TGTGCCTCGAGGAGGCAGCTGAACACCGGGGAGCTGTTTTTT	TRBJ2-2	.	.	TRBV30
CASRGEAAGANVLTF	TGTGCCAGCAGGGGGGAGGCGGCAGGGGCCAACGTCCTGACTTTC	TRBJ2-6	.	.	TRBV7-9
CASSPSSGRANTGELFF	TGTGCCAGCAGTCCCAGTAGCGGGAGGGCGAACACCGGGGAGCTGTTTTTT	TRBJ2-2	TRBD2	once	TRBV27
CATKDLREGYEQYF	TGTGCCACCAAGGACCTGCGGGAGGGTTACGAGCAGTACTTC	TRBJ2-7	TRBD2	once	TRBV6-5
CASVLGGTNYGYTF	TGTGCCAGCGTTTTGGGGGGAACTAACTATGGCTACACCTTC	TRBJ1-2	.	.	TRBV7-2
CASTGGPASGYEQYF	TGTGCCAGCACGGGGGGTCCGGCGTCGGGCTACGAGCAGTACTTC	TRBJ2-7	TRBD2	few	TRBV6-5
CASSPGTQRLFF	TGTGCCAGCAGCCCCGGGACTCAGCGACTGTTTTTT	TRBJ1-4	.	.	TRBV2
CASSLWTGANEQFF	TGTGCCAGCAGCCTATGGACAGGGGCCAATGAGCAGTTCTTC	TRBJ2-1	TRBD1	once	TRBV7-3
CATATRRTDTQYF	TGTGCCACCGCGACTAGACGCACAGATACGCAGTATTTT	TRBJ2-3	.	.	TRBV27
CASSSGERYTEAFF	TGTGCCAGCAGCTCGGGGGAGAGGTACACTGAAGCTTTCTTT	TRBJ1-1	.	.	TRBV7-6
CASSFESSGANVLTF	TGTGCCAGCAGCTTCGAGAGCTCTGGGGCCAACGTCCTGACTTTC	TRBJ2-6	.	few	TRBV7-3
CASSSRDRHYGYTF	TGTGCCAGCAGCTCTAGGGACAGACATTATGGCTACACCTTC	TRBJ1-2	TRBD1	few	TRBV27
CASSFRAGTLYEQYF	TGTGCCAGCAGCTTCCGCGCTGGGACTCTCTACGAGCAGTACTTC	TRBJ2-7	.	.	TRBV7-9
CASSPGLYSGNTIYF	TGTGCCAGCAGCCCTGGACTGTACTCTGGAAACACCATATATTTT	TRBJ1-3	.	.	TRBV9
CASSKVGATEAFF	TGCGCCAGCAGCAAGGTTGGGGCCACTGAAGCTTTCTTT	TRBJ1-1	.	.	TRBV5-1
CASADPGVTTLHF	TGCGCCAGCGCCGACCCAGGGGTGACGACCCTCCACTTT	TRBJ1-6	.	.	TRBV5-1
CASSLSVGTGSNQPQHF	TGTGCCAGCAGTTTATCTGTTGGGACAGGGTCCAATCAGCCCCAGCATTTT	TRBJ1-5	TRBD1	.	TRBV28
CASSSGGELGGNQAFF	TGTGCCAGCAGTTCGGGGGGGGAACTAGGGGGCAATCAAGCTTTCTTT	TRBJ1-1	TRBD1	.	TRBV6-5
CASSAQNTGELFF	TGCGCCAGCAGTGCCCAGAACACCGGGGAGCTGTTTTTT	TRBJ2-2	.	.	TRBV10-2
CASSQAGQGGADTQYF	TGTGCCAGCAGCCAAGCCGGACAGGGGGGGGCAGATACGCAGTATTTT	TRBJ2-3	TRBD1	few	TRBV4-2
CASSAGDRGQNGYTF	TGCGCCAGCAGCGCTGGGGACAGGGGACAAAATGGCTACACCTTC	TRBJ1-2	TRBD1	once	TRBV5-1
CASLLGGASTDTQYF	TGCGCCAGCCTTTTGGGGGGGGCCAGCACAGATACGCAGTATTTT	TRBJ2-3	.	.	TRBV5-1
CASSFGSAGGFTDTQYF	TGTGCCAGCAGCTTCGGTTCGGCGGGAGGGTTCACAGATACGCAGTATTTT	TRBJ2-3	TRBD2	.	TRBV7-3
CASSLNQAIYGYTF	TGTGCCAGCAGCTTAAATCAGGCTATCTATGGCTACACCTTC	TRBJ1-2	.	few	TRBV7-9
CASSRGLAGGPWDTQYF	TGTGCCAGCTCCAGGGGACTAGCGGGAGGGCCATGGGATACGCAGTATTTT	TRBJ2-3	TRBD2	.	TRBV27
CASSPTTLGVRANYGYTF	TGTGCCAGCAGTCCGACCACCTTAGGGGTTAGGGCGAACTATGGCTACACCTTC	TRBJ1-2	.	.	TRBV5-6
CASSNRLAGLNEQFF	TGTGCCAGCAGCAACAGACTAGCGGGACTCAATGAGCAGTTCTTC	TRBJ2-1	TRBD2	once	TRBV6-6
CASSVSGGNQPQHF	TGTGCCAGCAGTGTATCGGGGGGCAATCAGCCCCAGCATTTT	TRBJ1-5	.	.	TRBV6-5
CASSLPPGGGAGDTQYF	TGTGCCAGCAGTTTACCTCCCGGCGGAGGGGCAGGGGATACGCAGTATTTT	TRBJ2-3	.	.	TRBV28
CASSLGRTGIGYEQYF	TGTGCCAGCAGCTTAGGTCGGACAGGGATAGGCTACGAGCAGTACTTC	TRBJ2-7	TRBD1	.	TRBV7-2
CASSLLAGGSEQFF	TGTGCCAGCAGCTTACTAGCGGGAGGCAGTGAGCAGTTCTTC	TRBJ2-1	TRBD2	.	TRBV7-3
CASSQDSGVPQHF	TGCGCCAGCAGCCAAGATAGTGGTGTGCCCCAGCATTTT	TRBJ1-5	.	.	TRBV4-3
CASKPSGTGHYEQYF	TGTGCCAGCAAGCCGTCCGGGACAGGGCATTACGAGCAGTACTTC	TRBJ2-7	TRBD1	.	TRBV6-5
CASSPGQGFNYGYTF	TGTGCCAGCAGCCCGGGACAGGGCTTCAATTATGGCTACACCTTC	TRBJ1-2	TRBD1	.	TRBV2
CASSSGRATDTQYF	TGTGCCAGTAGTAGCGGGAGGGCCACAGATACGCAGTATTTT	TRBJ2-3	TRBD2	.	TRBV19
CASGGQDYGYTF	TGTGCCTCAGGTGGGCAGGACTATGGCTACACCTTC	TRBJ1-2	.	.	TRBV30
CASLRTGSITDTQYF	TGTGCCAGCCTAAGGACAGGGTCGATCACAGATACGCAGTATTTT	TRBJ2-3	TRBD1	.	TRBV7-2
CSSSSPLAGGGYNEQFF	TGTTCCAGCAGCTCCCCCTTAGCGGGAGGAGGCTACAATGAGCAGTTCTTC	TRBJ2-1	TRBD2	few	TRBV7-9
CASSLETRGHRETQYF	TGTGCCAGCAGCTTAGAGACCCGAGGTCACAGGGAGACCCAGTACTTC	TRBJ2-5	.	.	TRBV7-2
CASNGDAVNTQYF	TGTGCCAGCAACGGGGATGCGGTAAATACGCAGTATTTT	TRBJ2-3	.	.	TRBV9
CASSDTNRAGANVLTF	TGTGCCAGCAGTGACACTAACAGGGCTGGGGCCAACGTCCTGACTTTC	TRBJ2-6	.	.	TRBV25-1